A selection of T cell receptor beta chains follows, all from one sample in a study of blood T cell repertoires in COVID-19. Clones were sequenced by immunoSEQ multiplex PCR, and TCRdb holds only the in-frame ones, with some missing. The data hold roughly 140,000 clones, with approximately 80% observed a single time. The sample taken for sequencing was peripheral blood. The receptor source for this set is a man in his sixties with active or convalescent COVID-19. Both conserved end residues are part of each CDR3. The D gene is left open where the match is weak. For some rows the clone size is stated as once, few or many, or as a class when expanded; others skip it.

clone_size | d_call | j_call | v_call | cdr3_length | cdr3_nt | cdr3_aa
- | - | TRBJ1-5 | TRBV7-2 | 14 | TGTGCCAGCAGCTTAGGGACAGTCAATCAGCCCCAGCATTTT | CASSLGTVNQPQHF
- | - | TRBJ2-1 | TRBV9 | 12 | TGTGCCAGCAGCACTTACTCTGCCCAGCAGTTCTTC | CASSTYSAQQFF
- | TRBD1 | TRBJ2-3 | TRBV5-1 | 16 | TGCGCCAGCAGCTTGGCGGGGACAGGGGGGACAGATACGCAGTATTTT | CASSLAGTGGTDTQYF
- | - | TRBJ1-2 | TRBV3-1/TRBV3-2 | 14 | TGTGCCAGCAGCCAAGATCACAGAAACTATGGCTACACCTTC | CASSQDHRNYGYTF
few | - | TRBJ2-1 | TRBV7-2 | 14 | TGTGCCAGCAGCCTACGACCGGAGGGCAATGAGCAGTTCTTC | CASSLRPEGNEQFF
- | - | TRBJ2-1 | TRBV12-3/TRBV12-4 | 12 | TGTGCCAGCAGTTTAGGTCCAGCGGAGGAGTTCTTC | CASSLGPAEEFF
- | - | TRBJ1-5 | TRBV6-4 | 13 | TGTGCCAGCGCACCACAGGAGGGACAGCCCCAGCATTTT | CASAPQEGQPQHF
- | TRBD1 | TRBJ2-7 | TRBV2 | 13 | TGTGCCAGCAGTACGGAAGGGGGCGCAGAGCAGTACTTC | CASSTEGGAEQYF
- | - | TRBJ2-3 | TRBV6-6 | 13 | TGTGCCAGCACACTCCCCGGGACAGATACGCAGTATTTT | CASTLPGTDTQYF
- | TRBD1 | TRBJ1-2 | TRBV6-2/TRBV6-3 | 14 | TGTGCCAGCAGCCCCGGGACAGGGTTCTATGGCTACACCTTC | CASSPGTGFYGYTF
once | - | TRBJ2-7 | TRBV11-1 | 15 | TGTGCCAGCAGCCTAGGAGTCGGATATTCAGGCCAGCAGTACTTC | CASSLGVGYSGQQYF
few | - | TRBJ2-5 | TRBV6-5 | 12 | TGTGCCAGCAGTCCCTTCGGGGAGACCCAGTACTTC | CASSPFGETQYF
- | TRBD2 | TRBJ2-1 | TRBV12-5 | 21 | TGTGCTAGTGGTTTGGCTAGAGTCCCGGGACTAGCGGCTACGTCCTACAATGAGCAGTTCTTC | CASGLARVPGLAATSYNEQFF
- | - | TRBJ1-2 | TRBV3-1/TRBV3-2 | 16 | TGTGCCAGCAGCCGACTAACAGGGTCCCTAAGCTATGGCTACACCTTC | CASSRLTGSLSYGYTF
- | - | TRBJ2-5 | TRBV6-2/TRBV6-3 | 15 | TGTGCCAGCAGTTCCACGGGTAGCGGCCTAGAGACCCAGTACTTC | CASSSTGSGLETQYF
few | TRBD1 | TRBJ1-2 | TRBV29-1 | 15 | TGCAGCGTTGACCTATACCTAACAGGGGGCGATGGCTACACCTTC | CSVDLYLTGGDGYTF
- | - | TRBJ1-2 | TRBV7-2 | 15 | TGTGCCAGCAGCCCGTCTCCCGGGAGTTTTAGTGGCTACACCTTC | CASSPSPGSFSGYTF
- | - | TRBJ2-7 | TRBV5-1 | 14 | TGCGCCAGCAGCTTGGGAGGGAACGGAAACGAGCAGTACTTC | CASSLGGNGNEQYF
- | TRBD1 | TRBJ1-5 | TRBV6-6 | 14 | TGTGCCAGCAGTTACTCACAGGGGACGCAGCCCCAGCATTTT | CASSYSQGTQPQHF
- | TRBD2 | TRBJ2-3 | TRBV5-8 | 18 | TGTGCCAGCAGCTTTGTAGCGGGAGGCCCGGTTTACACAGATACGCAGTATTTT | CASSFVAGGPVYTDTQYF
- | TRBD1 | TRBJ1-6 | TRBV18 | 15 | TGTGCCAGCTCAACGGGACAGGGGAAGAATTCACCCCTCCACTTT | CASSTGQGKNSPLHF
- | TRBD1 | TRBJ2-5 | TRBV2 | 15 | TGTGCCAGCAGTGAACGGGACAGTTGGCGGGAGACCCAGTACTTC | CASSERDSWRETQYF
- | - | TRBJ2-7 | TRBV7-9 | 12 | TGTGCCAGCAGCTTAGATATTTACGAGCAGTACTTC | CASSLDIYEQYF
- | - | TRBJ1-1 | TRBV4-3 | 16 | TGCGCCAGCAGCCAAGATTCGAGGGAGATGAACACTGAAGCTTTCTTT | CASSQDSREMNTEAFF
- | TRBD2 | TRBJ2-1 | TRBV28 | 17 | TGTGCCAGCATCACCTACGGGCGCGGGAGGGCCTGGAATGAGCAGTTCTTC | CASITYGRGRAWNEQFF
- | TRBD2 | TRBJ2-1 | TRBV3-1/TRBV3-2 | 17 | TGTGCCAGCAGCCCATTGATTGTAGCGGGAAGGCACAATGAGCAGTTCTTC | CASSPLIVAGRHNEQFF
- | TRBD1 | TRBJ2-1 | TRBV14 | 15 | TGTGCCAGCAGCCGGGGGGGACAGGGGAGGAGTGAGCAGTTCTTC | CASSRGGQGRSEQFF
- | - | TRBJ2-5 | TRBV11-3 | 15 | TGTGCCAGCAGCTTGGGACTGACGGGTCAAGAGACCCAGTACTTC | CASSLGLTGQETQYF
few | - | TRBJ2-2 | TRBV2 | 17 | TGTGCCAGCAGTGAAGCGCTAGACAGTGTCTTCACCGGGGAGCTGTTTTTT | CASSEALDSVFTGELFF
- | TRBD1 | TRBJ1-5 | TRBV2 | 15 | TGTGCCAGCAGCTGGACAGGGGGGGGAAATCAGCCCCAGCATTTT | CASSWTGGGNQPQHF
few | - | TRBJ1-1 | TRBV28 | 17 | TGTGCCAGCAGTTTCGAGGGACAATTGAACATGAACACTGAAGCTTTCTTT | CASSFEGQLNMNTEAFF
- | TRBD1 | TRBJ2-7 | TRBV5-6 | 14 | TGTGCCAGCAGCTCTGGACAGGGAGCCTACGAGCAGTACTTC | CASSSGQGAYEQYF
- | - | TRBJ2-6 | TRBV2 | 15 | TGTGCCAGCAAGGAGGCTCGCTCTGGGGCCAACGTCCTGACTTTC | CASKEARSGANVLTF
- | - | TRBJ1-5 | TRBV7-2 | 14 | TGTGCCAGCAGCCCCCAGGGGAGCAATCAGCCCCAGCATTTT | CASSPQGSNQPQHF
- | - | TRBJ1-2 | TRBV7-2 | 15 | TGTGCCAGCAGCAAAAACCATCAGGGTATGGATGGCTACACCTTC | CASSKNHQGMDGYTF
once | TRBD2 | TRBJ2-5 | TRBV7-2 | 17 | TGTGCCAGCAGCTTAGGGCACCTAGCGGGAGGCCAAGAGACCCAGTACTTC | CASSLGHLAGGQETQYF
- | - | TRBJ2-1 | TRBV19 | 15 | TGTGCCAGTAGTACCCAGGATAGCTCCTACAATGAGCAGTTCTTC | CASSTQDSSYNEQFF
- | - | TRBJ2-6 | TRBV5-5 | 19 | TGTGCCAGCAGCTTGGCTCCACTGGGTTTCGGGAACGGGGCCAACGTCCTGACTTTC | CASSLAPLGFGNGANVLTF
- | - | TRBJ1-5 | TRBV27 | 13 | TGTGCCAGCAGTTTAATCGGGGGTCAGCCCCAGCATTTT | CASSLIGGQPQHF
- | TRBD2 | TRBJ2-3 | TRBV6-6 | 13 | TGTGCCAGCAGTCCCGGGGGGGCAGATACGCAGTATTTT | CASSPGGADTQYF
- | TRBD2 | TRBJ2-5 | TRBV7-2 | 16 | TGTGCCAGCAGCTCCCCCAGCGGGAGCAAGGGAGAGACCCAGTACTTC | CASSSPSGSKGETQYF
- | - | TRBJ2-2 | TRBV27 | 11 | TGTGCCACAAACGGAGCCGGGGAGCTGTTTTTT | CATNGAGELFF
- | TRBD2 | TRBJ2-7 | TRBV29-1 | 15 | TGCAGCGTTGATGGAGAAAGCGGGAGTGCCCACGAGCAGTACTTC | CSVDGESGSAHEQYF
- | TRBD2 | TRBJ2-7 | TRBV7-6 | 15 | TGTGCCAGCAGCTACCTGGGACTAAGAGGCTACGAGCAGTACTTC | CASSYLGLRGYEQYF
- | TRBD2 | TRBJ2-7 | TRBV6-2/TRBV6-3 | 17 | TGTGCCAGCAGCTTCGGACTAGCGGGAGTGACTTCCTACGAGCAGTACTTC | CASSFGLAGVTSYEQYF
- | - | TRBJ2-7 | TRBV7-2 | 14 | TGTGCCAGCAGCTATTTTGGGAGCTCCTACGAGCAGTACTTC | CASSYFGSSYEQYF
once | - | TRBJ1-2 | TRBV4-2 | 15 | TGTGCCAGCAGCCGGCGAGACAAGGGAGGCTATGGCTACACCTTC | CASSRRDKGGYGYTF
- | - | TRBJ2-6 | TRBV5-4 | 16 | TGTGCCAGCAGCCCGGACGGGAGCTCTGGGGCCAACGTCCTGACTTTC | CASSPDGSSGANVLTF
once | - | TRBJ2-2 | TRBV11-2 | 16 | TGTGCCAGCAGCTTAGGAACGGGCCCGGAGGCCGGGGAGCTGTTTTTT | CASSLGTGPEAGELFF
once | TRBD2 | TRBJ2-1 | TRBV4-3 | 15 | TGCGCCAGCAGCCAAGGGACTAGCGGGAATGATGAGCAGTTCTTC | CASSQGTSGNDEQFF
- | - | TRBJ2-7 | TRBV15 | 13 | TGTGCCACCAGCAGAGATCCGGGGTACGAGCAGTACTTC | CATSRDPGYEQYF
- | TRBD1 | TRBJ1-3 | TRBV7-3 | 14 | TGTGCCAGCAGCCGTGACAGGGCTGGAAACACCATATATTTT | CASSRDRAGNTIYF
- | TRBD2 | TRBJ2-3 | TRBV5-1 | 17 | TGCGCCAGCCAACCTAGCGGGAGGACACACAATATTTATACGCAGTATTTT | CASQPSGRTHNIYTQYF
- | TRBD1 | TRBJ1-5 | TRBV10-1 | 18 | TGCGCCAGCAGTCTCCGGGACAGTCGATTTTATAGCAATCAGCCCCAGCATTTT | CASSLRDSRFYSNQPQHF
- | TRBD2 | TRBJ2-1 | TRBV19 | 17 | TGTGCCAGTAGTCTCAAAGGTCGGCGGGAGCAATACAATGAGCAGTTCTTC | CASSLKGRREQYNEQFF
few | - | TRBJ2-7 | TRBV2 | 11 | TGTGCCAGCAGGGGGGGTAACGAGCAGTACTTC | CASRGGNEQYF
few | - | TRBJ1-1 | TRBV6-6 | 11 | TGTGCCAGCAGCTTTACAGGGAAAGCTTTCTTT | CASSFTGKAFF
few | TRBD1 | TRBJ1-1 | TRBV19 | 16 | TGTGCCAGTAGTATCCCCCCCGGGACAGGGGGAACTGAAGCTTTCTTT | CASSIPPGTGGTEAFF
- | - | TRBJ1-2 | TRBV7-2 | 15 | TGTGCCAGCAGCTCACCCGGGGAGTTTAACTATGGCTACACCTTC | CASSSPGEFNYGYTF
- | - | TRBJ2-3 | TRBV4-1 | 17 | TGCGCCAGCAGCCTCACTGGGGCAATACAGGGCACAGATACGCAGTATTTT | CASSLTGAIQGTDTQYF